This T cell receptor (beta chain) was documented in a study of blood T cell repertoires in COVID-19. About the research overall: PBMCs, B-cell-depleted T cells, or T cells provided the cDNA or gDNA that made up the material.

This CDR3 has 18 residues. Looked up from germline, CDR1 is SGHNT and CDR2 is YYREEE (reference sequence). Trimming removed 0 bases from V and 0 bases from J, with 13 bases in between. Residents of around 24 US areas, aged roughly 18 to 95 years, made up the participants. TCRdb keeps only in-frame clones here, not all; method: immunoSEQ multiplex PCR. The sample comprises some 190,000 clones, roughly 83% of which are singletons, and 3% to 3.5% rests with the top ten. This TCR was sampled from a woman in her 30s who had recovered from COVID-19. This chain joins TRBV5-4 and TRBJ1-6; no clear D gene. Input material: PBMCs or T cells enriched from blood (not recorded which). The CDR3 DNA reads TGTGCCAGCAGCTTGGACTTCCCGAAGAGCTCCTATAATTCACCCCTCCACTTT. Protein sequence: CASSLDFPKSSYNSPLHF.